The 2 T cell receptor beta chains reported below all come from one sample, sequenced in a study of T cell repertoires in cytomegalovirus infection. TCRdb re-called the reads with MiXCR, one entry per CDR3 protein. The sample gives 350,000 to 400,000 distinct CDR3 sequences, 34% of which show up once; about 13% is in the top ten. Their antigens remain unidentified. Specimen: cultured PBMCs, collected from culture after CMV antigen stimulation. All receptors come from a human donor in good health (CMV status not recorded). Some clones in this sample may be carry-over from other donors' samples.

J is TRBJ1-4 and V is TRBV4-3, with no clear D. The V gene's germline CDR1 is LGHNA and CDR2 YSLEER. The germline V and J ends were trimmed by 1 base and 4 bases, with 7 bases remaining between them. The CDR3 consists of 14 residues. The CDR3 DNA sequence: TGCGCCAGCAGCCAAGCCGCGAGTAATGAAAAACTGTTTTTT. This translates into CASSQAASNEKLFF.

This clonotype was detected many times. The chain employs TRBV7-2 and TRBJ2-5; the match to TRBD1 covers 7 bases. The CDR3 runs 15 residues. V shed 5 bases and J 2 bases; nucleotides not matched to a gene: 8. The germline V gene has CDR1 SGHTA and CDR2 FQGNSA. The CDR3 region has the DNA TGTGCCAGCAGCCCGGGACAGTATTTACAAGAGACCCAGTACTTC. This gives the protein CASSPGQYLQETQYF. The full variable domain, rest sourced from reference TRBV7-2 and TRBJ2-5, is GAGVSQSPSNKVTEKGKDVELRCDPISGHTALYWYRQSLGQGLEFLIYFQGNSAPDKSGLPSDRFSAERTGGSVSTLTIQRTQQEDSAVYLCASSPGQYLQETQYFGPGTRLLVL.